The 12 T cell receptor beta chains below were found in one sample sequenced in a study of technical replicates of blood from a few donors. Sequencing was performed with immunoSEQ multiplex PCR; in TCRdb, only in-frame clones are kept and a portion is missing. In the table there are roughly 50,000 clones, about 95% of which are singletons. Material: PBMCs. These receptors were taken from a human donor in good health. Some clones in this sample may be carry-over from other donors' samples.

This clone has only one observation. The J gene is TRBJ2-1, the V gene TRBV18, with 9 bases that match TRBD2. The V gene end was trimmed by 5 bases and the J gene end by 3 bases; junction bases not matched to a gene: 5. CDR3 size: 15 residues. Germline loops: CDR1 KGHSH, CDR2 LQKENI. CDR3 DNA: TGTGCCAGCTCATCAAGGACTAGCGACTACAATGAGCAGTTCTTC. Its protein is CASSSRTSDYNEQFF.

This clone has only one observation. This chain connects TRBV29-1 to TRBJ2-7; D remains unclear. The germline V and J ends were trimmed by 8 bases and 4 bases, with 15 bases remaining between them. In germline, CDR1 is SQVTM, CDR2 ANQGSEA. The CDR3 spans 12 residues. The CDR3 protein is CSPLERCYEQYF. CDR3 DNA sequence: TGCAGCCCCCTCGAGCGATGTTACGAGCAGTACTTC.

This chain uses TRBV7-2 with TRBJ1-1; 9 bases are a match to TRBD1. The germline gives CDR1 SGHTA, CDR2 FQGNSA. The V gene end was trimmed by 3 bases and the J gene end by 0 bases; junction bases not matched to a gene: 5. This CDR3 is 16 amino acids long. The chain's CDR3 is CASSFLQGALNTEAFF. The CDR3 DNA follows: TGTGCCAGCAGCTTCCTACAGGGGGCGCTGAACACTGAAGCTTTCTTT.

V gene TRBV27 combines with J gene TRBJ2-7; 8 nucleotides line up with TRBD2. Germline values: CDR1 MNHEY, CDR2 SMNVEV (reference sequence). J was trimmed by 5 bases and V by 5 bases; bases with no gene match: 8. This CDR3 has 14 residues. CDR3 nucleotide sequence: TGTGCCAGCAGTCACCAGCGGGAGTCCCACGAGCAGTACTTC. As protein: CASSHQRESHEQYF.

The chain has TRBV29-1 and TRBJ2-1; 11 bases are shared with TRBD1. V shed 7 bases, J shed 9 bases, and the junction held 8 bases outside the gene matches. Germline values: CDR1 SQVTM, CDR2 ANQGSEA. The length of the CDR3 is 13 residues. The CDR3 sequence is CSARTGGMGEQFF. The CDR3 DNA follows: TGCAGCGCACGGACAGGGGGCATGGGTGAGCAGTTCTTC.

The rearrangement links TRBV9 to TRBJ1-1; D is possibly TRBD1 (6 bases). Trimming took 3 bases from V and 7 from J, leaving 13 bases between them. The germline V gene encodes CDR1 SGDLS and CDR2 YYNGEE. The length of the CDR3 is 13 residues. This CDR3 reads CASSERGLSEAFF. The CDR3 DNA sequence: TGTGCCAGCAGCGAGAGGGGGTTGAGTGAAGCTTTCTTT. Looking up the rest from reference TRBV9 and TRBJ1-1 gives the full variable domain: DSGVTQTPKHLITATGQRVTLRCSPRSGDLSVYWYQQSLDQGLQFLIQYYNGEERAKGNILERFSAQQFPDLHSELNLSSLELGDSALYFCASSERGLSEAFFGQGTRLTVV.

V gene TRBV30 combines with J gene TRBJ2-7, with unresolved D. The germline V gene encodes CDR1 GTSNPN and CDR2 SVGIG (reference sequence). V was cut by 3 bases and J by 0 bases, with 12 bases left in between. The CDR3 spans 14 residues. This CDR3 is CAWSPYGTSYEQYF. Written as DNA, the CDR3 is TGTGCCTGGAGCCCCTATGGTACCTCCTACGAGCAGTACTTC.

The CDR3 DNA sequence: TGTGCCTGGAGTGACGGGACTAGCGGGTTCGACGAGCAGTACTTC. The encoded protein is CAWSDGTSGFDEQYF. This chain links TRBV30 with TRBJ2-7; TRBD2 matches 12 bases. After removal of 1 base from V and 5 bases from J, the junction contained 6 bases not matched to a gene. The germline V gene has CDR1 GTSNPN and CDR2 SVGIG (reference sequence). This CDR3 contains 15 residues.

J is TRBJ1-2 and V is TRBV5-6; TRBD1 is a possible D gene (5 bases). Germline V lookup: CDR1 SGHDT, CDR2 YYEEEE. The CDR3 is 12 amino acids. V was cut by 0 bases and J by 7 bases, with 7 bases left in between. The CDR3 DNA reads TGTGCCAGCAGCTTGGGAAGGGGTGGCTACACCTTC. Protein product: CASSLGRGGYTF.

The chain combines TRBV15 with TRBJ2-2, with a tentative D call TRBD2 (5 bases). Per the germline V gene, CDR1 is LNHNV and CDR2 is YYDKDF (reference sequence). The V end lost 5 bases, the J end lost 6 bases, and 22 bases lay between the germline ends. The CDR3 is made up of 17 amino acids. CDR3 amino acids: CATSSPRTPTGAGELFF. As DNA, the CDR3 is TGTGCCACCAGCTCCCCCCGGACCCCAACCGGGGCCGGGGAGCTGTTTTTT.

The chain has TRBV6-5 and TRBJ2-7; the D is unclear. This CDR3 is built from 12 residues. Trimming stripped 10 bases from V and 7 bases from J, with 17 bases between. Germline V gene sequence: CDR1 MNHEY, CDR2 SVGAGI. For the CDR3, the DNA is TGTGCCACCTCTGGTCGGAGTTGGGAGCAGTACTTC. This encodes CATSGRSWEQYF.

The chain's CDR3 is CASSPRGNQPQHF. The DNA for the CDR3 is TGTGCCAGCAGCCCCCGGGGCAATCAGCCCCAGCATTTT. The chain links TRBV7-2 to TRBJ1-5, with no clear D. From germline, CDR1 is SGHTA and CDR2 FQGNSA. This CDR3 is 13 amino acids long. V lost 5 bases, J lost 2 bases, and 7 bases lay in between. The whole variable domain, remainder taken from reference TRBV7-2 and TRBJ1-5, is GAGVSQSPSNKVTEKGKDVELRCDPISGHTALYWYRQSLGQGLEFLIYFQGNSAPDKSGLPSDRFSAERTGGSVSTLTIQRTQQEDSAVYLCASSPRGNQPQHFGDGTRLSIL.